This T cell receptor (beta chain) derives from a study of blood T cell repertoires in COVID-19. Study in general: From T cells, B-cell-depleted T cells, or PBMCs came the material, which was cDNA or gDNA.

V was shortened by 3 bases and J by 6 bases, with 12 bases between the two germline ends. The CDR3 spans 13 residues. This clone was counted once. Enrolled during active infection, Seattle patients were then followed longitudinally. As originally analysed: Amplified reference gene primers provided the basis for estimating nucleated cell counts. Sequenced by immunoSEQ multiplex PCR; TCRdb stores in-frame clones only, minus some. That table furnishes V, J and clone size, whereas the DNA furnished D and trimming. This table has roughly 70,000 clones, roughly 71% appearing once. The sequenced material came from peripheral blood. The chain couples TRBV12-3 or TRBV12-4 to TRBJ2-7, with no clear D. This receptor was obtained from a man aged 55-75 years with COVID-19, enrolled during active disease. The CDR3 region has the DNA TGTGCCAGCAGTTTCGGAGCGAGTATCGAGCAGTACTTC. This codes for CASSFGASIEQYF.